These T cell receptor beta chains were read from a single sample in a study of blood T cell repertoires in COVID-19. Sequencing used immunoSEQ multiplex PCR; TCRdb keeps in-frame clones, though not all of them. The sample records about 150,000 clones, roughly 84% being singletons. What was sequenced was peripheral blood. Receptor source: a young man with active or convalescent COVID-19. Both conserved end residues are part of each CDR3. The D gene is left open where the match is weak. Clone size is shown for a subset of rows, as once, few, many or a class of expanded clone.

clone_size,d_call,v_call,j_call,cdr3_nt,cdr3_aa
-,TRBD1,TRBV4-2,TRBJ1-6,TGTGCCAGCAGCCCGGGACAGGGGCCGGGTTCACCCCTCCACTTT,CASSPGQGPGSPLHF
-,TRBD2,TRBV5-1,TRBJ2-3,TGCGCCAGCAGCTTTAGCGGGGATCCAAGCACAGATACGCAGTATTTT,CASSFSGDPSTDTQYF
-,TRBD1,TRBV6-5,TRBJ2-2,TGTGCCAGCAGTTACTCAAGGACAGGAAACACCGGGGAGCTGTTTTTT,CASSYSRTGNTGELFF
-,-,TRBV6-6,TRBJ1-1,TGTGCCAGCAGATTGGGGGAGGGCACTGAAGCTTTCTTT,CASRLGEGTEAFF
-,-,TRBV15,TRBJ1-5,TGTGCCACCAGCAGAGTTATTCGGACCAGGGGCAATCAGCCCCAGCATTTT,CATSRVIRTRGNQPQHF
-,-,TRBV15,TRBJ2-6,TGTGCCACCAGCAGAGCAGGTTCAGGGGCCAACGTCCTGACTTTC,CATSRAGSGANVLTF
-,-,TRBV7-9,TRBJ1-3,TGTGCCAGCAGCTTAGTTGGGCCTGGAAACACCATATATTTT,CASSLVGPGNTIYF
-,-,TRBV24-1,TRBJ1-3,TGTGCCACCAGTGATGCCACAGGGACGGGAAACACCATATATTTT,CATSDATGTGNTIYF
-,-,TRBV7-8,TRBJ2-1,TGTGCCAGCAGCCCCAACCTCCAGCGGTACAATGAGCAGTTCTTC,CASSPNLQRYNEQFF
-,-,TRBV19,TRBJ1-5,TGTGCCAGTAGTATCGCTATTTTTGAGAGCAATCAGCCCCAGCATTTT,CASSIAIFESNQPQHF
-,TRBD1,TRBV2,TRBJ2-2,TGTGCCAGCAGTCTAGGACAGGGGGGGACCGGGGAGCTGTTTTTT,CASSLGQGGTGELFF
-,-,TRBV3-1/TRBV3-2,TRBJ1-2,TGTGCCAGCAGCCAGAGTAACTATGGCTACACCTTC,CASSQSNYGYTF
-,-,TRBV5-6,TRBJ1-3,TGTGCCAGCAGCTTGGAAGGGACTGTTGGAAACACCATATATTTT,CASSLEGTVGNTIYF
-,TRBD1,TRBV19,TRBJ2-4,TGTGCCAGTAGTATAGCCCGGGACAGGGCATACAAAAACATTCAGTACTTC,CASSIARDRAYKNIQYF
few,-,TRBV12-5,TRBJ2-3,TGTGCTAGTGGTTTGACTAGCACAGATACGCAGTATTTT,CASGLTSTDTQYF
-,-,TRBV28,TRBJ2-5,TGTGCCACCCTGGGCCTTCCGGCGACCCAGTACTTC,CATLGLPATQYF
-,-,TRBV13,TRBJ1-4,TGTGCCAGCAGCTCCAGGACAGCAACTAATGAAAAACTGTTTTTT,CASSSRTATNEKLFF
-,-,TRBV29-1,TRBJ1-2,TGCAGCGTTGAAGGTCGCAGGGCGTCCGGCTACACCTTC,CSVEGRRASGYTF
-,-,TRBV7-2,TRBJ2-1,TGTGCCAGCAGCTTAGTATCGCGGAACAATGAGCAGTTCTTC,CASSLVSRNNEQFF
few,TRBD1,TRBV19,TRBJ1-1,TGTGCCAGTAGTATTGGCACAGGGGGCTCACAAGGGAACACTGAAGCTTTCTTT,CASSIGTGGSQGNTEAFF
-,TRBD1,TRBV29-1,TRBJ1-2,TGCAGCGCCGGGGACAGGGGTTACGGAAACTATGGCTACACCTTC,CSAGDRGYGNYGYTF
-,-,TRBV20-1,TRBJ1-4,TGCAGTGCTAGTATCCCGCAGGGAGGGAATGAAAAACTGTTTTTT,CSASIPQGGNEKLFF
-,-,TRBV11-2,TRBJ1-2,TGTGCCAGCAGCTTATCACAGGGTTATGGCTACACCTTC,CASSLSQGYGYTF
-,TRBD1,TRBV5-6,TRBJ1-4,TGTGCCAGCAGCTTGGAGGGGGCAGGGGGTGCTCCATATGAAAAACTGTTTTTT,CASSLEGAGGAPYEKLFF
-,-,TRBV10-3,TRBJ2-2,TGTGCCATCAGTGAGATAGGGGGTTTCACCGGGGAGCTGTTTTTT,CAISEIGGFTGELFF
-,-,TRBV12-3/TRBV12-4,TRBJ1-5,TGTGCCAGCAGTGAAACGGGGATTCAGCCCCAGCATTTT,CASSETGIQPQHF
-,TRBD1,TRBV5-4,TRBJ2-7,TGTGCCAGCAGCCCTCCAGGACAGGGGGCTCTCTACGAGCAGTACTTC,CASSPPGQGALYEQYF
-,-,TRBV25-1,TRBJ1-6,TGTGCCAGCACCGCGAGACAAGGAACCGCAGATAATTCACCCCTCCACTTT,CASTARQGTADNSPLHF
few,TRBD2,TRBV13,TRBJ2-7,TGTGCCAGCAGCTTTAGCGGGGGGCCCTACGAGCAGTACTTC,CASSFSGGPYEQYF
-,-,TRBV7-9,TRBJ1-2,TGTGCCAGCAGCCCTGACAAGAACTATGGCTACACCTTC,CASSPDKNYGYTF
few,-,TRBV7-3,TRBJ2-7,TGTGCCAGCAGCTTAAAGGGAGGAGGAGGCTCGTCCGAGCAGTACTTC,CASSLKGGGGSSEQYF
-,-,TRBV6-5,TRBJ2-1,TGTGCCAGCAGTTTCAGGGGCAGTGGGCAGTTCTTC,CASSFRGSGQFF
few,-,TRBV11-2,TRBJ1-6,TGTGCCAGCAGCTTAGACAGGGAGGCACCCCTCCACTTT,CASSLDREAPLHF
-,-,TRBV19,TRBJ2-5,TGTGCCAGTAGTAGCTCTGGGAGGGGGGAGACCCAGTACTTC,CASSSSGRGETQYF
-,TRBD1,TRBV10-3,TRBJ2-7,TGTGCCATCAGCGAGGACCGGGACAGGGGGCGAGAGCAGTACTTC,CAISEDRDRGREQYF
-,TRBD2,TRBV7-7,TRBJ2-5,TGTGCCAGCTCAGCGGGGAACCAAGAGACCCAGTACTTC,CASSAGNQETQYF
-,TRBD2,TRBV7-6,TRBJ2-2,TGTGCCAGCAGCTCACAACCGGGGGGGTACACCGGGGAGCTGTTTTTT,CASSSQPGGYTGELFF
once,-,TRBV19,TRBJ1-1,TGTGCCAGTAGTACCTCGGGACTCCTGAACACTGAAGCTTTCTTT,CASSTSGLLNTEAFF
-,TRBD1,TRBV7-9,TRBJ1-5,TGTGCCAGCAGCTCCGGACAGGTTTTAGGGCCCCAGCATTTT,CASSSGQVLGPQHF
-,TRBD2,TRBV6-5,TRBJ2-7,TGTGCCAGCAGTTTAAGCGGGAGTTCCAACTACGAGCAGTACTTC,CASSLSGSSNYEQYF
-,TRBD1,TRBV27,TRBJ2-7,TGTGCCAGCAGTTTGGTGGGGACAGGTTACGAGCAGTACTTC,CASSLVGTGYEQYF
-,-,TRBV2,TRBJ2-1,TGTGCCAGCAGTGAAATAGACTACAATGAGCAGTTCTTC,CASSEIDYNEQFF
few,-,TRBV7-2,TRBJ2-5,TGTGCCAGCAGCTTAGGGGCACTAGAGACCCAGTACTTC,CASSLGALETQYF
-,-,TRBV2,TRBJ2-7,TGTGCCAGCAGTGGACAGGGACTCCCCTACGAGCAGTACTTC,CASSGQGLPYEQYF
-,TRBD1,TRBV7-9,TRBJ1-1,TGTGCCAGCAGCTCGGGACAGCAGAACACTGAAGCTTTCTTT,CASSSGQQNTEAFF
-,-,TRBV12-3/TRBV12-4,TRBJ1-5,TGTGCCAGCACCAATCGGACAAATCAGCCCCAGCATTTT,CASTNRTNQPQHF